A selection of T cell receptor beta chains follows, all from one sample in a study of T cells in Graves' hyperthyroidism and ophthalmopathy. TCRdb called the multiplex PCR reads again in MiXCR, with one record for every CDR3 protein. This table has about 640,000 distinct CDR3 sequences, roughly 15% appearing once. Sequencing was carried out using blood. The receptors originated from a woman between 45 and 60 years old with Graves' ophthalmopathy. Each CDR3 is given with its conserved first and last residue. A D gene is named only where the DNA matches it firmly. The size entry is marked missing in some rows and otherwise reads once, few, many or a size class.

NA	NA	12	TRBV29-1	TRBJ2-1	TGCAGCGTTGAATGGACCTCCAATGAGCAGTTCTTC	CSVEWTSNEQFF
many	TRBD1	16	TRBV27	TRBJ2-3	TGTGCCAGCAGTCTGGGGACAGGGCTTAGCACAGATACGCAGTATTTT	CASSLGTGLSTDTQYF
many	NA	15	TRBV28	TRBJ2-1	TGTGCCAGCACGGACACTAGGAGCTCCTACAATGAGCAGTTCTTC	CASTDTRSSYNEQFF
many	NA	13	TRBV18	TRBJ1-5	TGTGCCAGCTCGGGGTCCGGGGGTCAGCCCCAGCATTTT	CASSGSGGQPQHF
NA	TRBD1	17	TRBV6-2/TRBV6-3	TRBJ2-7	TGTGCCAGCAGTTACTCTGCTAGTCGGGACAGAGCCTACGAGCAGTACTTC	CASSYSASRDRAYEQYF
NA	TRBD1	15	TRBV13	TRBJ1-2	TGTGCCAGCGTACACAAGGGGGCAGGCGGCTATGGCTACACCTTC	CASVHKGAGGYGYTF
NA	TRBD1	17	TRBV20-1	TRBJ1-5	TGCAGTGCTAGAGCTACTCCCGGGACAGGGAAAAATCAGCCCCAGCATTTT	CSARATPGTGKNQPQHF
few	TRBD2	17	TRBV5-4	TRBJ2-1	TGTGCCAGCAGACCGGCGGTCGTGACTAGCGGGAGCGGTGAGCAGTTCTTC	CASRPAVVTSGSGEQFF
many	NA	14	TRBV12-3/TRBV12-4	TRBJ1-6	TGTGCCAGCAGTTTTTTCCAGGGAATTTCACCCCTCCACTTT	CASSFFQGISPLHF
few	NA	15	TRBV20-1	TRBJ2-3	TGCAGTGCTACCACGCGCCAGGGATTGACAGATACGCAGTATTTT	CSATTRQGLTDTQYF
many	NA	17	TRBV7-9	TRBJ2-5	TGTGCCAGCAGCCCCACGCTGGCTACGCTTAAAATTGACGGTCAGTACTTC	CASSPTLATLKIDGQYF
many	TRBD2	16	TRBV7-9	TRBJ2-3	TGTGCCAGCAGCCCTCTAGCGGGAGTCCGCACAGATACGCAGTATTTT	CASSPLAGVRTDTQYF
many	NA	14	TRBV28	TRBJ1-5	TGTGCCAGCAGGGGTAAATATAGCAATCAGCCCCAGCATTTT	CASRGKYSNQPQHF
many	NA	14	TRBV28	TRBJ1-1	TGTGCCAGCAGTTTATCCAGGGAGAACACTGAAGCTTTCTTT	CASSLSRENTEAFF
NA	NA	13	TRBV28	TRBJ1-1	TGTGCCAGCAGTTTAAAGGGAATCACTGAAGCTTTCTTT	CASSLKGITEAFF
many	TRBD1	17	TRBV5-5	TRBJ2-1	TGTGCCAGCAGCACAAGGACACAGGGGGCGCAGAACAATGAGCAGTTCTTC	CASSTRTQGAQNNEQFF
few	NA	13	TRBV9	TRBJ1-2	TGTGCCAGCAGCGTACGGGTTGACTATGGCTACACCTTC	CASSVRVDYGYTF
many	NA	14	TRBV28	TRBJ2-5	TGTGCCAGCAGCCCGGCATACCTCCAAGAGACCCAGTACTTC	CASSPAYLQETQYF
NA	NA	18	TRBV19	TRBJ1-2	TGTGCCAGTAGCCCCCTACCCCCGGGCAGGGGCGCCGACTATGGCTACACCTTC	CASSPLPPGRGADYGYTF
few	NA	14	TRBV3-1	TRBJ2-2	TGTGCCAGCAGCCAGCCCGTGAACACCGGGGAGCTGTTTTTT	CASSQPVNTGELFF
many	TRBD2	16	TRBV24-1	TRBJ2-1	TGTGCCACCAGTGACCAGGGACTAGCGGGGAACAATGAGCAGTTCTTC	CATSDQGLAGNNEQFF
many	NA	15	TRBV7-8	TRBJ2-3	TGTGCCAGCAGCTTAGTGCTTTCGGGTTCAGATACGCAGTATTTT	CASSLVLSGSDTQYF
NA	TRBD2	16	TRBV27	TRBJ2-7	TGTGCCAGCAGTTTATCAGGTCTAGCGGGAGGGCTTGAGCAGTACTTC	CASSLSGLAGGLEQYF
once	TRBD2	16	TRBV20-1	TRBJ2-7	TGCAGTGCTGCCCGGACTAGCGGGACTCACTCCTACGAGCAGTACTTC	CSAARTSGTHSYEQYF
NA	TRBD2	17	TRBV20-1	TRBJ2-1	TGCAGTGCTAGAGCTGGATGGCTAGCGGGAGGAAACAATGAGCAGTTCTTC	CSARAGWLAGGNNEQFF
few	NA	9	TRBV6-2/TRBV6-3	TRBJ2-1	TGTGCCAGCGGGCCCGAGCAGTTCTTC	CASGPEQFF
few	TRBD2	19	TRBV5-8	TRBJ2-3	TGTGCCAGCACCACCACCATCCCGGGACTAGCGTCTAGCACAGATACGCAGTATTTT	CASTTTIPGLASSTDTQYF
many	NA	15	TRBV28	TRBJ1-5	TGTGCCAGCACCCCCCTGCACAGGGGCAATCAGCCCCAGCATTTT	CASTPLHRGNQPQHF
many	TRBD2	16	TRBV9	TRBJ2-3	TGTGCCAGCAGCGTAGGTAGCGGGAAGCTGACAGATACGCAGTATTTT	CASSVGSGKLTDTQYF
many	NA	12	TRBV28	TRBJ2-2	TGTGCCAGCAGGCCTAGCTCCGGGGAGCTGTTTTTT	CASRPSSGELFF
NA	NA	15	TRBV20-1	TRBJ1-5	TGCAGTGCTAGAAACAGGGAAGGGGGCAATCAGCCCCAGCATTTT	CSARNREGGNQPQHF
few	NA	14	TRBV19	TRBJ2-1	TGTGCCAGTAGTATAGATCCGGGGAAGAATGAGCAGTTCTTC	CASSIDPGKNEQFF
NA	NA	15	TRBV7-9	TRBJ1-1	TGTGCCAGCAGCTTAGGGGTCAGGGTCATGGCTGAAGCTTTCTTT	CASSLGVRVMAEAFF
few	NA	17	TRBV2	TRBJ2-2	TGTGCCAGCAGTGAAGATGGGTTGGGAATCTTCACCGGGGAGCTGTTTTTT	CASSEDGLGIFTGELFF
many	TRBD1	13	TRBV2	TRBJ1-1	TGTGCCAGCAGTGAGCAGGGGGGGACTGAAGCTTTCTTT	CASSEQGGTEAFF
many	NA	16	TRBV12-3/TRBV12-4	TRBJ2-4	TGTGCCAGCAGTCCTCCCCTCAGGGGAGCCAAAAACATTCAGTACTTC	CASSPPLRGAKNIQYF
NA	TRBD2	15	TRBV6-5	TRBJ2-7	TGTGCCAGCAGTTACAAGCGGGGGACTCTTTACGAGCAGTGCTTC	CASSYKRGTLYEQCF
many	NA	13	TRBV6-2/TRBV6-3	TRBJ1-1	TGTGCCAGCACCCCGGACAGCTACACTGAAGCTTTCTTT	CASTPDSYTEAFF
many	NA	14	TRBV28	TRBJ1-2	TGTGCCAGCAGTTTAGAAGGCGGGAAGCATGGCTACACCTTC	CASSLEGGKHGYTF
many	NA	16	TRBV28	TRBJ2-6	TGTGCCAGCGGCTATGCAGTCGACTCTGGGGCCAACGTCCTGACTTTC	CASGYAVDSGANVLTF
few	TRBD1	12	TRBV20-1	TRBJ2-7	TGCGGTGCCCGGGACAGGGTGTACGAGCAGTACTTC	CGARDRVYEQYF
NA	NA	13	TRBV7-3	TRBJ1-1	TGTGCCAGCAGCCAATTCCAGAACGCTGAAGCTTTCTTT	CASSQFQNAEAFF
NA	TRBD1	14	TRBV5-1	TRBJ1-2	TGTGCCAGCAGTCGGGGACAGGGGATCAATGGCTACACCTTC	CASSRGQGINGYTF
NA	TRBD2	14	TRBV5-1	TRBJ2-1	TGCGCCAGTAAGCGGGAAGGGTTCTACAATGAGCAGTTCTTC	CASKREGFYNEQFF
NA	NA	12	TRBV6-5	TRBJ2-1	TGTGCCAGCAGTTACCGGTCGAATGAGCAGTTCTTC	CASSYRSNEQFF
many	NA	16	TRBV7-8	TRBJ1-2	TGTGCCAGCAGCACATTGCCAGGCGATACTAACTATGGCTACACCTTC	CASSTLPGDTNYGYTF
many	NA	14	TRBV28	TRBJ2-1	TGTGCCAGCAGTGAAAGGTTTGTGGGGAATGAGCAGTTCTTC	CASSERFVGNEQFF
NA	TRBD2	15	TRBV6-1	TRBJ2-3	TGTGCCAGCAGTGAACTAGCGGGAGACGGGTATACGCAGTATTTT	CASSELAGDGYTQYF
many	NA	14	TRBV7-9	TRBJ2-5	TGTGCCAGCAGCTTAGGTTCACTCGGAGAGACCCAGTACTTC	CASSLGSLGETQYF
NA	NA	12	TRBV11-2	TRBJ2-1	TGTGCCAGCAGCTTAGATAAGCGGGTGCAGTTCTTC	CASSLDKRVQFF
NA	TRBD2	16	TRBV7-9	TRBJ2-1	TGTACCAGCAGCCCACGTAGCGGGAGACACTACAATGAGCAGTTCTTC	CTSSPRSGRHYNEQFF
many	NA	15	TRBV7-2	TRBJ2-5	TGTGCCAGCAGCCCCCAAGAGGGGTTATACGAGACCCAGTACTTC	CASSPQEGLYETQYF
few	TRBD2	15	TRBV18	TRBJ2-3	TGTGCCAGCTCATCGACTAGCGGGGACACAGATACGCAGTATTTT	CASSSTSGDTDTQYF
many	NA	13	TRBV20-1	TRBJ1-2	TGCAGTGCTAGAGATGAAAGAGGGGTCGGCTACACCTTC	CSARDERGVGYTF
NA	TRBD2	15	TRBV20-1	TRBJ2-5	TGCAGTGCTAGAGAAGGTAGCGGGGATCAAGAGACCCAGTACTTC	CSAREGSGDQETQYF
few	NA	16	TRBV2	TRBJ2-2	TGTGCCAGCAGTGAGTCGAGAGCCTCGAACACCGGGGAGCTGTTTTTT	CASSESRASNTGELFF
many	NA	14	TRBV3-1	TRBJ2-3	TGTGCCAGCAGCCAAGTTATAGGGTCAGATACGCAGTATTTT	CASSQVIGSDTQYF
few	TRBD2	15	TRBV7-6	TRBJ2-5	TGTGCCAGCAGCTTTAATAGCGGGCCACAAGAGACCCAGTACTTC	CASSFNSGPQETQYF
NA	NA	14	TRBV20-1	TRBJ1-5	TGCAGTGCCAGGAGGGGGAATAGCAATCAGCCCCAGCATTTT	CSARRGNSNQPQHF
many	TRBD2	17	TRBV11-3	TRBJ2-3	TGTGCCAGCAGCTTGCGAAGGCGGGAGGGCCGGGAAGATACGCAGTATTTT	CASSLRRREGREDTQYF